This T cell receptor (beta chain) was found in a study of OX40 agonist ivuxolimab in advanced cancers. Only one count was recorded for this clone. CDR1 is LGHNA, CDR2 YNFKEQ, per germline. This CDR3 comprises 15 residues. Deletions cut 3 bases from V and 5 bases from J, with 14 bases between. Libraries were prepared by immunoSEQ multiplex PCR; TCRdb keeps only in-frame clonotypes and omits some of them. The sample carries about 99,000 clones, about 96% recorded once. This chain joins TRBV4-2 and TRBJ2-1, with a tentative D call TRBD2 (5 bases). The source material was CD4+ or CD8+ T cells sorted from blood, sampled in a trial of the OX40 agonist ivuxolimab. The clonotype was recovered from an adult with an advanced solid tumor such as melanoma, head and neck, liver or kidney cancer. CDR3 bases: TGTGCCAGCAGCCATCTTAGAGGGCCGAACAATGAGCAGTTCTTC. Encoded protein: CASSHLRGPNNEQFF.